This TCR beta chain came from a study of PD-L1 blockade in urothelial cancer. Study context: Patients started atezolizumab at some point between 2013 and 2015, 1,200 mg intravenously every 3 weeks. Sequenced tumors carried a median count of roughly 1,400 T cells. Overall study findings and caveats: Patients with durable benefit had more tumor-infiltrating T lymphocytes.

Produced via immunoSEQ multiplex PCR; TCRdb's table is partial and in-frame only. Here the sample spans around 40,000 clones, 36% being singletons. On this clone: The antigen is not known.

Germline loops: CDR1 MDHEN, CDR2 SYDVKM. V shed 2 bases and J shed 10 bases, with 14 bases lying between them. This CDR3 is built from 13 residues. The patients had locally advanced or metastatic urothelial carcinoma. This chain connects TRBV28 to TRBJ1-1; unclear D gene. This TCR came from a man aged 55-75 years with urothelial cancer. This sample comprised tumor tissue, obtained before atezolizumab (anti-PD-L1) treatment. For the CDR3, the DNA is TGTGCCAGCAGTTTAAGGGCGGGGAAGTCAGCTTTCTTT. Protein product: CASSLRAGKSAFF.